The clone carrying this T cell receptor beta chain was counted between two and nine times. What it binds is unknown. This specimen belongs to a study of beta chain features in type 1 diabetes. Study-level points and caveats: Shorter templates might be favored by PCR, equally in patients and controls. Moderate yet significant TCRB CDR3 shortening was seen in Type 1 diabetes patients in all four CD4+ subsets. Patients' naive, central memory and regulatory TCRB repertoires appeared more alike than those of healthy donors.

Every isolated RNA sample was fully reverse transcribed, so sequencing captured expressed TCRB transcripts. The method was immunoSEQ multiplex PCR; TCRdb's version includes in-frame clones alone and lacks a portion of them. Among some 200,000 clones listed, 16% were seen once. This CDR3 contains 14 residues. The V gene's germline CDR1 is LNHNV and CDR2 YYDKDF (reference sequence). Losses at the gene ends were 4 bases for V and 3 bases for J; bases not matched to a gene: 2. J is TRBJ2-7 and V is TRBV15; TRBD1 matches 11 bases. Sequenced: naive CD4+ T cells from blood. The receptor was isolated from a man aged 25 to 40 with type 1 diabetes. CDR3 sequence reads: CATSTGTGGYEQYF. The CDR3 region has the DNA TGTGCCACCAGCACAGGGACAGGGGGCTACGAGCAGTACTTC.